Following are 18 T cell receptor beta chains from one sample sequenced in a study of blood T cell repertoires in COVID-19. Only in-frame clones appear in the TCRdb table, and some are missing; sequencing was by immunoSEQ multiplex PCR. This sample carries approximately 200,000 clones, 85% to 95% of them seen once, and the ten largest clones take roughly 0.7%. Sequencing input: peripheral blood. The origin of the receptors is a man aged 25-45 years with COVID-19, enrolled during active disease.

The rearrangement links TRBV11-1 to TRBJ1-2, with D possibly being TRBD1 (6 bases). Trimming stripped 7 bases from V and 0 bases from J, with 15 bases between. The CDR3 loop spans 15 amino acids. CDR1 and CDR2 (germline): SGHAT, FQDESV (reference sequence). The CDR3 DNA follows: TGTGCCAGCACCCCGATGGGGGCGACTAACTATGGCTACACCTTC. This codes for CASTPMGATNYGYTF.

The gene calls are TRBV4-2 and TRBJ1-6; 10 nucleotides line up with TRBD1. In germline, CDR1 is LGHNA, CDR2 YNFKEQ. The CDR3 extends over 15 amino acids. V dropped 3 bases and J dropped 8; count of bases not matched to a gene: 4. For the CDR3, the DNA is TGTGCCAGCAGCCAGGGACAGGGGAAGTATTCACCCCTCCACTTT. Translating it yields CASSQGQGKYSPLHF.

The rearrangement joins TRBV4-1 to TRBJ2-3, with 8 bases matching TRBD1. With V trimmed by 0 bases and J by 1 base, 6 bases remained unmatched. The CDR3 loop spans 17 amino acids. Per the germline V gene, CDR1 is MGHRA and CDR2 is YSYEKL. The CDR3 sequence is CASSQDLATGGTDTQYF. The DNA of the CDR3 is TGCGCCAGCAGCCAAGATTTAGCGACAGGGGGCACAGATACGCAGTATTTT.

The rearrangement uses TRBV11-2 and TRBJ2-5; possibly TRBD2 for D (5 bases). CDR1 is SGHAT and CDR2 is FQNNGV in the germline V gene. This CDR3 has 17 residues. Trimming stripped 6 bases from V and 1 base from J, with 21 bases between. CDR3 sequence: CASSEGGWSGLQETQYF. CDR3 DNA: TGTGCCAGCAGTGAAGGAGGATGGAGTGGGCTCCAAGAGACCCAGTACTTC.

The chain combines TRBV4-1 with TRBJ1-5, with 9 bases aligning to TRBD1. Germline CDR1 MGHRA, CDR2 YSYEKL. This CDR3 has 15 residues. The junction had 4 bases not matched to a gene; V was cut back by 0 bases and J by 7 bases. The CDR3 protein is CASSQEGTGKQPQHF. In DNA, the CDR3 is TGCGCCAGCAGCCAAGAAGGGACAGGGAAGCAGCCCCAGCATTTT.

The chain recombines TRBV24-1 with TRBJ1-6, with TRBD1 matching over 9 bases. With V trimmed by 9 bases and J by 3 bases, 2 bases remained unmatched. Germline V gives CDR1 KGHDR, CDR2 SFDVKD. This CDR3 contains 14 residues. The CDR3 protein is CATGTGLYNSPLHF. The CDR3 coding sequence is TGTGCCACCGGGACAGGGCTCTATAATTCACCCCTCCACTTT.

The chain uses TRBV29-1 and TRBJ2-5; 11 nucleotides agree with TRBD1. The germline CDR1 and CDR2 sequences are SQVTM and ANQGSEA. Trimming at V came to 7 bases and at J to 2 bases, leaving 6 bases not matched to a gene. The CDR3 length is 14 residues. CDR3 nucleotides: TGCAGCGGCAAAAGGGACAGGGGGCAAGAGACCCAGTACTTC. As protein: CSGKRDRGQETQYF.

The V gene is TRBV6-5, the J gene TRBJ2-1; 10 bases match TRBD2. CDR1 is MNHEY, CDR2 SVGAGI, per germline. The CDR3 totals 15 residues. The ends lost 1 base at V and 5 bases at J; junction bases unmatched: 2. The CDR3: CASSYWTSGDNEQFF. The CDR3 DNA reads as TGTGCCAGCAGTTACTGGACTAGCGGAGACAATGAGCAGTTCTTC.

This clone was counted only a few times. The V call is TRBV5-1, the J call TRBJ2-1; D possibly corresponds to TRBD2 (7 bases). CDR1 is SGHRS, CDR2 YFSETQ, per germline. The CDR3 has 16 amino acids. Trimming left V 0 bases short and J 9 bases short, with 19 bases between. The CDR3: CASSLAGGTTQGEQFF. For the CDR3, the DNA is TGCGCCAGCAGCTTGGCGGGGGGCACAACCCAAGGTGAGCAGTTCTTC. Filled out from reference TRBV5-1 and TRBJ2-1, the complete variable domain reads KAGVTQTPRYLIKTRGQQVTLSCSPISGHRSVSWYQQTPGQGLQFLFEYFSETQRNKGNFPGRFSGRQFSNSRSEMNVSTLELGDSALYLCASSLAGGTTQGEQFFGPGTRLTVL.

Turning to this clone: Sequence at one end of the junction differs from germline and may be a read error. The chain combines TRBV20-1 with TRBJ2-1, with 10 bases matching TRBD2. The germline gives CDR1 DFQATT, CDR2 SNEGSKA (reference sequence). The CDR3 covers 16 residues. CDR3 sequence reads: CSASPISGGSSNEQFF. As DNA, the CDR3 is TGCAGTGCTAGTCCGATTAGCGGGGGGTCCTCCAATGAGCAGTTCTTC.

This clone was seen a single time. The chain employs TRBV28 and TRBJ1-2; the D gene is possibly TRBD1 (6 bases). V shed 6 bases and J shed 2 bases, with 7 bases lying between them. Germline-derived CDR1 and CDR2 are MDHEN and SYDVKM. This CDR3 has 12 residues. For the CDR3, the DNA is TGTGCCAGCAGAGGGACAAACTATGGCTACACCTTC. This gives the protein CASRGTNYGYTF.

The chain is built from TRBV4-1 and TRBJ2-1; possibly TRBD2 for D (7 bases). Germline lookup yields CDR1 MGHRA and CDR2 YSYEKL. The CDR3 covers 16 residues. The V gene lost 1 base and the J gene lost 9 bases, with 19 bases spanning the gap. The CDR3 here is CASSQVPGAGEGEQFF. DNA of the CDR3: TGCGCCAGCAGCCAAGTTCCGGGGGCAGGGGAGGGTGAGCAGTTCTTC.

This rearrangement joins TRBV3-1 (or the pseudogene TRBV3-2) to TRBJ2-5, with 9 bases matching TRBD1. The CDR3 is 14 amino acids. V lost 4 bases, J lost 3 bases, and 3 bases stayed unmatched. The germline gives CDR1 LGHDT, CDR2 YNNKEL (reference sequence). The CDR3 loop reads CASSPGTGKETQYF. CDR3 nucleotide sequence: TGTGCCAGCAGCCCCGGGACAGGGAAAGAGACCCAGTACTTC.

The DNA of the CDR3 is TGTGCCACCCTATGGGACAGAGTCCACGAGCAGTACTTC. Translation gives CATLWDRVHEQYF. The chain has TRBV6-4 and TRBJ2-7; 7 bases match TRBD1. The CDR3 loop spans 13 amino acids. V was pared by 10 bases and J by 5 bases, with 11 bases of the junction left unmatched. Germline V lookup: CDR1 MRHNA, CDR2 SNTAGT.

This chain connects TRBV12-5 to TRBJ2-7; the match to TRBD1 covers 10 bases. CDR3 length: 16 residues. The V and J ends lost 5 bases and 5 bases, in that order; junction bases with no gene match: 12. Germline V gives CDR1 LGHNT, CDR2 FRNRAP. As DNA, the CDR3 is TGTGCTAGTGGTCCGCTCACGGGACAGGGGATCGACGAGCAGTACTTC. It yields the protein CASGPLTGQGIDEQYF.

The CDR3 spells CASSFQPTGETNQPQHF. Here the CDR3 DNA reads TGCGCCAGCAGTTTCCAACCGACAGGGGAGACCAATCAGCCCCAGCATTTT. The chain uses TRBV5-1 and TRBJ1-5; 8 nucleotides line up with TRBD1. The V gene's germline CDR1 is SGHRS and CDR2 YFSETQ. V was pared by 5 bases and J by 3 bases, with 13 bases of the junction left unmatched. This CDR3 is built from 17 residues. Full variable domain (missing parts from reference TRBV5-1 and TRBJ1-5): KAGVTQTPRYLIKTRGQQVTLSCSPISGHRSVSWYQQTPGQGLQFLFEYFSETQRNKGNFPGRFSGRQFSNSRSEMNVSTLELGDSALYLCASSFQPTGETNQPQHFGDGTRLSIL.

This chain uses TRBV4-1 with TRBJ1-1; a possible D gene is TRBD1 (6 bases). The V and J ends lost 1 base and 1 base respectively, with 10 bases between them. The CDR3 consists of 15 residues. Germline-derived CDR1 and CDR2 are MGHRA and YSYEKL. CDR3 nucleotide sequence: TGCGCCAGCAGCCAAGGGGTCAGGGGGAACACTGAAGCTTTCTTT. Translation gives CASSQGVRGNTEAFF.

The rearrangement links TRBV10-3 to TRBJ1-2, with TRBD1 matching over 8 bases. Germline V gives CDR1 ENHRY, CDR2 SYGVKD. CDR3 length: 16 residues. Unmatched junction bases numbered 5, after V lost 0 bases and J lost 2 bases. The CDR3 nucleotides are TGTGCCATCAGTGAGTCCGGCAGGGGGCCAAACTATGGCTACACCTTC. Its translation: CAISESGRGPNYGYTF.